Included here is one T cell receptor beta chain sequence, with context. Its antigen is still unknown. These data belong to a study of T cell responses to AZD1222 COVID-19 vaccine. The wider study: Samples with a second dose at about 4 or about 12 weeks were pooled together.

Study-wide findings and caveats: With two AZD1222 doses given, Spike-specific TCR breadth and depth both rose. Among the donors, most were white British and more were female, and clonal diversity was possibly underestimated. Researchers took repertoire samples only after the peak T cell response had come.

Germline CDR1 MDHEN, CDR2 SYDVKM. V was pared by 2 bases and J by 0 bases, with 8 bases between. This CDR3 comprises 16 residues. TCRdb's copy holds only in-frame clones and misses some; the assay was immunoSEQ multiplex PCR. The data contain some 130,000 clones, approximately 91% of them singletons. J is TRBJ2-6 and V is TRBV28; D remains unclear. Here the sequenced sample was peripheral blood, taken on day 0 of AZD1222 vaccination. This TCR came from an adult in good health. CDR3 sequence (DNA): TGTGCCAGCAGTTTAATAAGGTCCTCTGGGGCCAACGTCCTGACTTTC. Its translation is CASSLIRSSGANVLTF.